The clone carrying this T cell receptor beta chain was seen many times. Regions amplified from RNA transcripts were the TCR beta CDR3 regions. The HTBI primer set served for first-round RT-PCR of the TCR CDR3. Each CDR3 protein is one row after TCRdb ran MiXCR on the multiplex PCR reads. Of about 270,000 distinct CDR3 sequences listed, nearly 15% were seen once; the top ten hold roughly 31%. V was shortened by 0 bases and J by 0 bases, with 10 bases between the two germline ends. This CDR3 has 15 amino acids. The germline V gene encodes CDR1 SGHRS and CDR2 YFSETQ. The entry originates in a study of T cells in Graves' hyperthyroidism and ophthalmopathy.

This chain uses TRBV5-1 with TRBJ2-7; no definite D call. The sequence was obtained from a woman aged 45-65 years with Graves' hyperthyroidism that later progressed to Graves' ophthalmopathy. The sequenced sample was blood. CDR3 nucleotide sequence: TGCGCCAGCAGCTTGGTAGGGTCCTCCTCCTACGAGCAGTACTTC. It codes for CASSLVGSSSYEQYF. Full variable domain (rest looked up from reference TRBV5-1 and TRBJ2-7): KAGVTQTPRYLIKTRGQQVTLSCSPISGHRSVSWYQQTPGQGLQFLFEYFSETQRNKGNFPGRFSGRQFSNSRSEMNVSTLELGDSALYLCASSLVGSSSYEQYFGPGTRLTVT.